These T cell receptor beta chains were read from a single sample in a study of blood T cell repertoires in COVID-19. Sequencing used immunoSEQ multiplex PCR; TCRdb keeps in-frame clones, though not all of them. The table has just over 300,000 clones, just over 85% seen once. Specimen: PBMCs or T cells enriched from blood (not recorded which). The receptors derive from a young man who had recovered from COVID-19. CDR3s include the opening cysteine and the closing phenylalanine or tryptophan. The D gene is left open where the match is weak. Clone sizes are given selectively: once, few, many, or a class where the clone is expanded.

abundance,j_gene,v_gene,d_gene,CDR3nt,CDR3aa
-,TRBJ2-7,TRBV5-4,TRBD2,TGTGCCAGCAGCTCGACTAGCGGGGGTGCCTACGAGCAGTACTTC,CASSSTSGGAYEQYF
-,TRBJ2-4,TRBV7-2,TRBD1,TGTGCCAGCAGCTCCCCCCGGGACAGGGACAACATTCAGTACTTC,CASSSPRDRDNIQYF
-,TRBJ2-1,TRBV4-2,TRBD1,TGTGCCAGCAGCCAAGATGGAACAGGGGCCTACAATGAGCAGTTCTTC,CASSQDGTGAYNEQFF
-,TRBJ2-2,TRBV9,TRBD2,TGTGCCAGCAGCGTAGTAAGCCCCACTAGCGGGAATACCGGGGAGCTGTTTTTT,CASSVVSPTSGNTGELFF
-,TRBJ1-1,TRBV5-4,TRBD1,TGTGCCAGCACCTACCGACAGGGGGCATACACTGAAGCTTTCTTT,CASTYRQGAYTEAFF
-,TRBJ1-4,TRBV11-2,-,TGTGCCAGCAGCTCCCGACGGGAGGGCACTAATGAAAAACTGTTTTTT,CASSSRREGTNEKLFF
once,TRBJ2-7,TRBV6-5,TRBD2,TGTGCCAGCAGCGAGTCTAGCGGGTCTGTTTACGAGCAGTACTTC,CASSESSGSVYEQYF
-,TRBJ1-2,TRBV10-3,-,TGTGCCATCAGTGAGTCGATGGAGAGCTATGGCTACACCTTC,CAISESMESYGYTF
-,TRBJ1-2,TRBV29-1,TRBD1,TGCAGCGTTGACTCTGGGACAGGATATGGCTACACCTTC,CSVDSGTGYGYTF
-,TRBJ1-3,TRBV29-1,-,TGCAGCGTTGAAGACAACAGGGCTGGAAACACCATATATTTT,CSVEDNRAGNTIYF
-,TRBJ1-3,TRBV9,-,TGTGCCAGCAGCCCCCTCGGAGGGGTTACTGGAAACACCATATATTTT,CASSPLGGVTGNTIYF
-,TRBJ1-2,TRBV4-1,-,TGCGCCAGCAGCCAAGATCTCAGGGAGGGCGACTATGGCTACACCTTC,CASSQDLREGDYGYTF